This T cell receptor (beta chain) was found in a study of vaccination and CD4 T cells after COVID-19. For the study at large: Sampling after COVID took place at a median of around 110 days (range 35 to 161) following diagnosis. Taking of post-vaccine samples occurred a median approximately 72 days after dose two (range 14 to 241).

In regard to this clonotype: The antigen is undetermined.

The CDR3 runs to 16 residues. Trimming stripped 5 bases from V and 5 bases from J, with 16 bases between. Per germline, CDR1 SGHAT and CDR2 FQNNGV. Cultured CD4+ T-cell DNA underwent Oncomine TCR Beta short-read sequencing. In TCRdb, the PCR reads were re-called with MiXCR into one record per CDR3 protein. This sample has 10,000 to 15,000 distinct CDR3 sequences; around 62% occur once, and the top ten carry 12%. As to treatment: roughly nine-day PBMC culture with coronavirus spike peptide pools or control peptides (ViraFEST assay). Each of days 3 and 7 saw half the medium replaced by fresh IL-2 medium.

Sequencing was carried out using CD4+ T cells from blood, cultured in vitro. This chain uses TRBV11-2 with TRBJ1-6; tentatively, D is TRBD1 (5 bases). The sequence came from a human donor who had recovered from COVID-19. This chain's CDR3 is CASSRNLGHNNSPLHF. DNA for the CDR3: TGTGCCAGCAGCCGAAACCTAGGACATAATAATTCACCCCTCCACTTT.